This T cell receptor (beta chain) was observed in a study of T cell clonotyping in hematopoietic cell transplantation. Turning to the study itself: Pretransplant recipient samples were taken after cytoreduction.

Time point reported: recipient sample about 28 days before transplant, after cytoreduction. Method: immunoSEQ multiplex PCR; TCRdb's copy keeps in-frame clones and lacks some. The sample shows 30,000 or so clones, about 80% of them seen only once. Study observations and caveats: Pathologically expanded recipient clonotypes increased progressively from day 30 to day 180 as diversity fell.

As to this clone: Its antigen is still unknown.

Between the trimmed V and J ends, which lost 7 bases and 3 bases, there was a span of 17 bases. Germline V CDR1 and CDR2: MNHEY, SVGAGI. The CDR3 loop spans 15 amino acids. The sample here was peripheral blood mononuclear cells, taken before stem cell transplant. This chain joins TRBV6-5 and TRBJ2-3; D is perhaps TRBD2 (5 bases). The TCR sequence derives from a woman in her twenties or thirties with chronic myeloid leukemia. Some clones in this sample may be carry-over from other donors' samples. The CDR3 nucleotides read TGTGCCAGCACACGCAGCCCCGGAGGAACAGATACGCAGTATTTT. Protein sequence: CASTRSPGGTDTQYF.